Shown below are 9 T cell receptor beta chains from a single sample sequenced in a study of T cells in localized non-small cell lung cancer. Measured with immunoSEQ multiplex PCR; TCRdb has only the in-frame clones, and not every one. This table holds about 2,000 clones, 20% to 30% found once. The source material was normal lung tissue next to the tumor, sampled before any cancer treatment. These receptors came from an older male donor with stage I lung adenocarcinoma.

This clone has more than one count but fewer than ten. This rearrangement joins TRBV11-3 to TRBJ1-3; D may be TRBD1 (5 bases). CDR1 is SGHNT, CDR2 YENEEA, per germline. Trimming shortened V by 3 bases and J by 6 bases, and 18 bases separated the two germline ends. The CDR3 sequence is 16 residues long. CDR3 amino acids: CASSLAPRVSENTIYF. The CDR3 DNA reads as TGTGCCAGCAGCTTGGCCCCCAGGGTTTCCGAAAACACCATATATTTT.

The chain uses TRBV18 and TRBJ1-2; D ambiguous. The length of the CDR3 is 15 residues. CDR1 and CDR2 from the germline V gene are KGHSH and LQKENI. V lost 1 base and J 4 bases, leaving 13 bases between the germline ends. The CDR3 region is CASSPQQLDFYGYTF. The CDR3 DNA reads TGTGCCAGCTCACCACAGCAGTTAGACTTCTATGGCTACACCTTC.

This chain's CDR3 is CASSFYRDYYGYTF. The DNA of the CDR3 is TGTGCCAGCAGCTTTTACAGGGATTATTATGGCTACACCTTC. The chain has TRBV7-5 and TRBJ1-2; the table names TRBD1, a call not compared with the DNA. TRBV7-5 represents a pseudogene. This CDR3 is built from 14 residues.

This clone is classed as medium-sized. V usage is TRBV11-3 and J usage is TRBJ2-3, with D possibly matching TRBD2 (6 bases). The CDR3 length is 15 residues. The germline gives CDR1 SGHNT, CDR2 YENEEA. Trimming took 8 bases from V and 0 from J, leaving 15 bases between them. CDR3 residues: CASGPRRGSTDTQYF. The CDR3 nucleotides are TGTGCCAGCGGGCCCAGGAGGGGTAGCACAGATACGCAGTATTTT. Supplemented by reference TRBV11-3 and TRBJ2-3, the full variable domain reads EAGVVQSPRYKIIEKKQPVAFWCNPISGHNTLYWYLQNLGQGPELLIRYENEEAVDDSQLPKDRFSAERLKGVDSTLKIQPAELGDSAVYLCASGPRRGSTDTQYFGPGTRLTVL.

The chain recombines TRBV11-3 with TRBJ1-2; 8 bases map to TRBD1. Germline CDR1 reads SGHNT; CDR2 reads YENEEA. Trimming at V came to 7 bases and at J to 7 bases, leaving 11 bases not matched to a gene. The CDR3 loop spans 14 amino acids. In DNA, the CDR3 is TGTGCCAGCAACGTCGGACAGGGCGTAAGTGGCTACACCTTC. The encoded protein is CASNVGQGVSGYTF.

In this sample, this clone turned up a few times. The V call is TRBV30, the J call TRBJ1-6; 7 positions agree with TRBD1. Unmatched junction bases numbered 10, after V lost 5 bases and J lost 6 bases. Germline lookup yields CDR1 GTSNPN and CDR2 SVGIG (reference sequence). CDR3 length: 15 residues. In nucleotides, the CDR3 is TGTGCCTGGGAACACCGGGACAGAAGTAATTCACCCCTCCACTTT. Protein: CAWEHRDRSNSPLHF.

This chain uses TRBV18 with TRBJ1-1; 9 bases match TRBD1. V trimming: 6 bases; J trimming: 8 bases; junction bases outside the gene matches: 4. The CDR3 length is 12 residues. The germline V gene encodes CDR1 KGHSH and CDR2 LQKENI. The CDR3 bases are TGTGCCAGCTCGCAAACAGGGGGCGAAGCTTTCTTT. Its translation: CASSQTGGEAFF.

This rearrangement joins TRBV11-3 to TRBJ1-1; D may be TRBD1 (6 bases). Germline V gives CDR1 SGHNT, CDR2 YENEEA. The V and J ends lost 5 bases and 6 bases respectively, with 16 bases between them. The CDR3 loop spans 14 amino acids. The CDR3 DNA reads TGTGCCAGCAGCCCAGGGGCCCGGGCGGCTGAAGCTTTCTTT. Translation gives CASSPGARAAEAFF.

The chain recombines TRBV10-2 with TRBJ1-4; 8 bases fit TRBD1. The CDR3 is 15 amino acids. The J segment lost 5 bases and the V segment lost 3 bases, leaving 5 bases of the junction unmatched. Germline CDR1 WSHSY, CDR2 SAAADI. DNA of the CDR3: TGCGCCAGCAGTGACCTGACAGGGGTCAATGAAAAACTGTTTTTT. It is translated as CASSDLTGVNEKLFF.